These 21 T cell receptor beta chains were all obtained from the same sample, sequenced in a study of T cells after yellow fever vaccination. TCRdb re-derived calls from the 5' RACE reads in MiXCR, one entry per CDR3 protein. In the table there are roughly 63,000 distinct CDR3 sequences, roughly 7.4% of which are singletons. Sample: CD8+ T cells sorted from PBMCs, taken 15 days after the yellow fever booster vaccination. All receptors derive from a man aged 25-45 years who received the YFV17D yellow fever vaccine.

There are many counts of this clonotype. CDR3 in DNA: TGTGCCAGCAGCTCAGTTGAGGAAAACATTCAGTACTTC. It yields the protein CASSSVEENIQYF. The rearrangement uses TRBV5-5 and TRBJ2-4; D not resolved. Trimming removed 3 bases at V and 5 bases at J, with 9 bases between. The CDR3 has 13 amino acids. Germline V CDR1 and CDR2: SGHKS, YYEKEE (reference sequence). The whole variable domain, filled in from reference TRBV5-5 and TRBJ2-4, reads DAGVTQSPTHLIKTRGQQVTLRCSPISGHKSVSWYQQVLGQGPQFIFQYYEKEERGRGNFPDRFSARQFPNYSSELNVNALLLGDSALYLCASSSVEENIQYFGAGTRLSVL.

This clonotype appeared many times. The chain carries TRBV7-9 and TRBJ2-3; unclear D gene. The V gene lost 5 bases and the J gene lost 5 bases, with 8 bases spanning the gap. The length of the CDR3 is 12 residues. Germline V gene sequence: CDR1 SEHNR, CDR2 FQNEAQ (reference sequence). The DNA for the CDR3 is TGTGCCAGCAGCCCGCAACAAGATACGCAGTATTTT. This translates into CASSPQQDTQYF.

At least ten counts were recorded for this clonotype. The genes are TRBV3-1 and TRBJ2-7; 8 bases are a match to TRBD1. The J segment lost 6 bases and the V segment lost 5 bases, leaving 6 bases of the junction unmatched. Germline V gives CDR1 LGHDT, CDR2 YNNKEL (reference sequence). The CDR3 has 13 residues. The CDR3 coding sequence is TGTGCCAGCAGCTACCGACAGGGGTTCGAGCAGTACTTC. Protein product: CASSYRQGFEQYF.

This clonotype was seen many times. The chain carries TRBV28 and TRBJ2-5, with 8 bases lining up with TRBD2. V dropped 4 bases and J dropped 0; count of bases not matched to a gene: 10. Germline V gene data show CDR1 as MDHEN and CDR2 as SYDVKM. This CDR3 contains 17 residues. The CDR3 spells CASSSLSLLADQETQYF. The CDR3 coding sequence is TGTGCCAGCAGTTCCCTCTCACTACTAGCGGACCAAGAGACCCAGTACTTC.

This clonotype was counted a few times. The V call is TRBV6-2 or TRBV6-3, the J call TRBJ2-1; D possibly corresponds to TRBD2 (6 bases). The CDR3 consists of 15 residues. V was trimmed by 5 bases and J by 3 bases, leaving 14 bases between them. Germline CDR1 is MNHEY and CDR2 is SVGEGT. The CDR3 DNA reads TGTGCCAGCAGTCCCGGCGGAGCGGGCTACAATGAGCAGTTCTTC. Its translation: CASSPGGAGYNEQFF.

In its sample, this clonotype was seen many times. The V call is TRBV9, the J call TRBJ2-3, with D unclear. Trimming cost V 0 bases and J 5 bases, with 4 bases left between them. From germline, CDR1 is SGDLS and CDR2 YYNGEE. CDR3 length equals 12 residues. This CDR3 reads CASSVGEDTQYF. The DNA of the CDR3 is TGTGCCAGCAGCGTAGGCGAAGATACGCAGTATTTT.

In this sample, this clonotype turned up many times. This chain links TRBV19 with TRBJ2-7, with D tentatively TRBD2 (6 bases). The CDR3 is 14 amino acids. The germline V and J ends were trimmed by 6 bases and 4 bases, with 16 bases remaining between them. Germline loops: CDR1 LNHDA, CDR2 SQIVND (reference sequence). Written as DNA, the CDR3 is TGTGCCAGTAGCCCAGGCGGGGAAGGGTACGAGCAGTACTTC. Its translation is CASSPGGEGYEQYF.

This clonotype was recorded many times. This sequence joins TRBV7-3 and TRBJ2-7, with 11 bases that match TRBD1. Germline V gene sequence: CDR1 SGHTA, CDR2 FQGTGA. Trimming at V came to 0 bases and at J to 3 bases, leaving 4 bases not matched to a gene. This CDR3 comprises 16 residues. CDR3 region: CASSLTGTGGGYEQYF. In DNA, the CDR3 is TGTGCCAGCAGCTTAACCGGGACAGGGGGAGGCTACGAGCAGTACTTC.

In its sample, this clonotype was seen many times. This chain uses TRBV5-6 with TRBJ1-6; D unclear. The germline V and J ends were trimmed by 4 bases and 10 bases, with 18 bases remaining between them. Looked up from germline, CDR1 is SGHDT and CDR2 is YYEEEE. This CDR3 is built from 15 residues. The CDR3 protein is CASSQWGGVESPLHF. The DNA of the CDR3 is TGTGCCAGCAGCCAATGGGGTGGGGTGGAGTCACCCCTCCACTTT.

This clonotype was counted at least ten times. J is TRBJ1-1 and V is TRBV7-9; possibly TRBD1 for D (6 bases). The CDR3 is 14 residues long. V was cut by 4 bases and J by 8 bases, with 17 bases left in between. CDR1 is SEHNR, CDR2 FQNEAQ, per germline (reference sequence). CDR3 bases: TGTGCCAGCAGCTCCGACAGGTTAGGACCCGAAGCTTTCTTT. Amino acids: CASSSDRLGPEAFF.

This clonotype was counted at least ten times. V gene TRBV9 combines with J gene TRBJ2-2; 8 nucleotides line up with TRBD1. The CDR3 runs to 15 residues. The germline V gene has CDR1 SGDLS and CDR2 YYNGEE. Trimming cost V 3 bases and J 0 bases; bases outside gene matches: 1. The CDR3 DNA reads TGTGCCAGCAGCGGGGACAGGACGAACACCGGGGAGCTGTTTTTT. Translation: CASSGDRTNTGELFF.

DNA for the CDR3: TGTGCCAGCTCGCCGAACCCCTGGAAAAATCACGATGAGCAGTTCTTC. Amino acid sequence: CASSPNPWKNHDEQFF. The gene calls are TRBV18 and TRBJ2-1; D gene ambiguous. The CDR3 has 16 residues. The germline CDR1 and CDR2 sequences are KGHSH and LQKENI. Between the trimmed V and J ends, which lost 6 bases and 8 bases, there was a span of 23 bases.

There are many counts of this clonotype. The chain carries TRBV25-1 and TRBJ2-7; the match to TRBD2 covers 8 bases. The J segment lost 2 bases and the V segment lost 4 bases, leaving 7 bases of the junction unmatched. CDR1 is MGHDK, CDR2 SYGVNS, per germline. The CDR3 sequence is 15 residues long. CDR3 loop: CASSGFGSGAYEQYF. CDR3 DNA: TGTGCCAGCAGTGGCTTTGGTAGCGGGGCCTACGAGCAGTACTTC.

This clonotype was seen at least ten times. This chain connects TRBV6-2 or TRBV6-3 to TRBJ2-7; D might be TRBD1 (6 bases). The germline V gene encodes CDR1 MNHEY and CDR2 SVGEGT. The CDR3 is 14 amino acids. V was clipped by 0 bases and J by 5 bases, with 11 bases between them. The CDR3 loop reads CASSYSGANHEQYF. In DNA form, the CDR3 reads TGTGCCAGCAGTTACTCGGGGGCAAACCACGAGCAGTACTTC.

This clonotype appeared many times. The CDR3 DNA reads TGTGCCAGCAGCTTGGGTTTAGGCGGTAACTACGAGCAGTACTTC. It specifies CASSLGLGGNYEQYF. The chain combines TRBV7-2 with TRBJ2-7; D gene unclear. Germline CDR1 SGHTA, CDR2 FQGNSA. The CDR3 covers 15 residues. V lost 3 bases to trimming and J lost 3 bases, with 15 bases between them.

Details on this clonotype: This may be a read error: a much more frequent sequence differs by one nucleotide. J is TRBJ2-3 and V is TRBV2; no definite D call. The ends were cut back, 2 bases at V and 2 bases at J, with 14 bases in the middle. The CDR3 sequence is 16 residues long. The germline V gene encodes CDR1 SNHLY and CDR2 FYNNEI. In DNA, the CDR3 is TGTGCCAGCAGTGAATTTTACGGTCAGCCCACAGATACGCAGTATTTT. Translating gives CASSEFYGQPTDTQYF.

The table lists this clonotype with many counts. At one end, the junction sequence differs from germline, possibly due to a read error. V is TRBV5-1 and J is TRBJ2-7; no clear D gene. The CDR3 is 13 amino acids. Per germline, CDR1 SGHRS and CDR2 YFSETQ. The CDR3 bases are TGCGCCAGCAGGTTGGATCAAACCTACGAGCAGTACTTC. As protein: CASRLDQTYEQYF.

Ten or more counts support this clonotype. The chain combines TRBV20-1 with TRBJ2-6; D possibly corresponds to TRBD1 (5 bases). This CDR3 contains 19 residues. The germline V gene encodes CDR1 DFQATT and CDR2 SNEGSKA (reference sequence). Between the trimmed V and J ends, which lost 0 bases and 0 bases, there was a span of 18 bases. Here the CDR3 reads CSARDYRAGQSSGANVLTF. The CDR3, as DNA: TGCAGTGCTAGAGATTACCGGGCAGGGCAGAGCTCTGGGGCCAACGTCCTGACTTTC.

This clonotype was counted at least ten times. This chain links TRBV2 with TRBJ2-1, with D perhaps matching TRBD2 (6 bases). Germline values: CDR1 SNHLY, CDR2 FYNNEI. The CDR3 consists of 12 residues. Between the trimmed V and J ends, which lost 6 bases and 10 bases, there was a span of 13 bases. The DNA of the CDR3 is TGTGCCAGCAGGGGAGAGGAGGGCGAGCAGTTCTTC. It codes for CASRGEEGEQFF.

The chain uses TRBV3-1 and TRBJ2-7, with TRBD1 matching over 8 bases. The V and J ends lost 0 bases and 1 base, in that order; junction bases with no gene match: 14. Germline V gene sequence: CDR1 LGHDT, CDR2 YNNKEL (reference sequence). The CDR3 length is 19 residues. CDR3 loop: CASSQDPDRALLLSYEQYF. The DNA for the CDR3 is TGTGCCAGCAGCCAAGATCCGGACAGGGCCCTCCTACTATCCTACGAGCAGTACTTC.

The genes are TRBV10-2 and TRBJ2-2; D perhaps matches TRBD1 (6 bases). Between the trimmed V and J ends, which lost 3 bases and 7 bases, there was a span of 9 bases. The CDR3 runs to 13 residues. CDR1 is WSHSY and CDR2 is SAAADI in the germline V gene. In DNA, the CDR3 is TGCGCCAGCAGTGATGTAGGGGGCGGGGAGCTGTTTTTT. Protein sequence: CASSDVGGGELFF.